This TCR beta chain was identified in a study of T cells in Graves' hyperthyroidism and ophthalmopathy. Patients counted as stable if ophthalmopathy did not develop within 18 months. Uncontrolled infection, other autoimmune disease, pregnancy and lactation each barred patients from inclusion. The diagnostic basis comprised clinical symptoms, serum thyroxine and TRAb, thyroid ultrasound and orbital computed tomography. Researchers took RNA transcripts and amplified the TCR beta CDR3 regions from them. An initial round of RT-PCR targeting the TCR CDR3 relied on the HTBI primer set. TCRdb reprocessed the multiplex PCR reads with MiXCR, giving one entry per CDR3 protein. There are some 510,000 distinct CDR3 sequences in the sample; 46% occur only once, and 8.2% lies in the top ten. The CDR3 loop spans 13 amino acids. The junction had 9 bases not matched to a gene; V was cut back by 7 bases and J by 8 bases. Germline values: CDR1 KGHDR, CDR2 SFDVKD.

Material: peripheral blood or thyroid tissue (not recorded which). This TCR was sampled from a woman under 30 with Graves' hyperthyroidism. The chain uses TRBV24-1 and TRBJ1-2; 7 nucleotides line up with TRBD1. CDR3: CATSSPGGAGYTF. CDR3 in DNA: TGTGCCACCAGCTCACCAGGGGGAGCGGGCTACACCTTC.